This TCR beta chain originates from a study of T cells in Graves' hyperthyroidism and ophthalmopathy. Germline CDR1 LGHNT, CDR2 FRNRAP. Deletions cut 3 bases from V and 0 bases from J, with 9 bases between. The CDR3 covers 15 residues. This clonotype was found many times. RNA transcripts provided the source from which TCR beta CDR3 regions were amplified. The primer set for the first-round RT-PCR of the TCR CDR3 was HTBI. Each CDR3 protein gets one entry after TCRdb re-called the multiplex PCR reads with MiXCR. The table shows about 600,000 distinct CDR3 sequences, with more than 13% occurring only once.

Sequencing was done on a sample of blood. V and J are TRBV12-5 and TRBJ2-1; D call uncertain. The source is a woman aged 18-29 years with Graves' ophthalmopathy. CDR3 coding DNA: TGTGCTAGTGGTTTCGGTCTGAACTCCTACAATGAGCAGTTCTTC. It translates to CASGFGLNSYNEQFF.